This T cell receptor beta chain came from a study of somatic mutations in cytotoxic T cells in rheumatoid arthritis (dated by TCRdb to about 2017). Regarding the study in general: Right after diagnosis and prior to the start of any treatment, about 33 ml EDTA of peripheral blood was drawn from patients. Some V beta antibody-stained T-cell populations were flow-sorted on a FACSAria II or Sony SH800 at nearly 100% purity, and sorted V beta1+ cells also underwent TCRB sequencing. Whether expanded CD8+ T-cell clones in untreated, newly diagnosed rheumatoid arthritis carry somatic mutations was the study question, and clonality was characterized with TCRB deep sequencing. TCRB deep sequencing covered roughly 60 patients with rheumatoid arthritis along with around 20 healthy controls. Median age was essentially the same in the patient group and the control group. What the study reported, not specific to this receptor: It was unknown which antigens the expanded CD8+ clones targeted, and their absence from virus-specific databases did not exclude viral specificity. An increase of CD8+ clonality with age was seen in patients (Spearman r ≈ 0.5) but not in healthy controls. In 8 out of 65 patients, more than 20% of CD8+ cells belonged to the largest CD8+ clone, while several identical CD8+ TCRB sequences were shared between blood and synovial fluid. There was no significant difference in CD8+ T-cell clonality between rheumatoid arthritis patients and age-matched healthy controls. The finding that TRBV07 was slightly underrepresented in patients was left unadjusted for multiple comparisons.

Regarding this clone: Its antigen is not yet known. Base-call qualities are not available, and no considerably larger clone is one nucleotide away.

Genomic DNA underwent TCRB CDR3 sequencing using the immunoSEQ assay. From the authors' description of their analysis: Published virus-specific TCRB sequences were compared with patient CD8+ clones larger than 1%, and only a few matches were found. The analyses included only productive TCRB rearrangements. Defining a clone by its unique TCRB CDR3 sequence, the study calculated clonality as a productive clonality index derived from Shannon entropy. The template counts of each clone relative to the total templates per sample were used to calculate repertoire overlap between two samples. A correlation with a Spearman r of around 0.6 was found between V-gene usage by flow cytometry and V-gene usage by TCRB sequencing. What TCRdb holds here is the immuneACCESS table cut down to in-frame rearrangements. Part of the clones is not present; checked against another copy, under half of the missing clones reflect an unresolved V gene, and the others are unexplained. The D gene and trimming were derived from the DNA, and the V and J assignments and clone size from that table. The sample table shows about 7,100 clones, and roughly 77% are seen once. The ten biggest clones cover 11% of the sample.

On an AutoMACS, CD4+ and CD8+ cells were isolated via positive magnetic bead selection, and their purity was verified by flow cytometry. A TCR V beta antibody panel was used in flow cytometry to screen first for clonal expansions, which were then characterized by TCRB deep sequencing of sorted CD8+ fractions. Peripheral blood mononuclear cells were isolated by Ficoll-Paque PLUS density gradient separation. Nucleospin Tissue or Tissue XS kits were used to extract DNA from CD4-enriched, CD8-enriched or PBMC samples, and a Qubit 2.0 fluorometer was used for quantification. The germline V gene yields MDHEN for CDR1 and SYDVKM for CDR2. V and J are truncated by 4 bases and 9 bases respectively, leaving an intervening sequence of 13 bases. There are 13 amino acids in the CDR3, from cysteine to phenylalanine inclusive. Of all the DNA, just the CDR3 is kept, 39 bases in frame from base 1.

In this chain, TRBV28 is recombined with TRBJ2-1; the D region is possibly TRBD1 or TRBD2, each matching across 5 bases. The receptor's source is an adult with rheumatoid arthritis. Sample: CD8+ T cells sorted from blood. Read as DNA, the sequence is TGTGCCAGCAGTTACCGGGACGGAGCTGAGCAGTTCTTC. Its product reads: CASSYRDGAEQFF.